Each of the 27 T cell receptor beta chains below was sequenced from the same sample in a study of CD4 T cell repertoires in COVID-19. Sequencing was done directly on freshly isolated, uncultured memory T cells. Here immunoSEQ multiplex PCR was the method, and the copy in TCRdb shows in-frame clones only, minus some. The table shows tens of thousands of clones, with around 86% occurring only once. This specimen consisted of central memory CD4+ T cells from blood, obtained before the COVID-19 pandemic. Receptors were obtained from a human donor who had COVID-19.

J is TRBJ2-3 and V is TRBV6-6; 8 bases are shared with TRBD1. Germline V gene lookup returns CDR1 MNHNY and CDR2 SVGAGI (reference sequence). After removal of 2 bases from V and 1 base from J, the junction contained 5 bases not matched to a gene. The CDR3 has 16 residues. DNA of the CDR3: TGTGCCAGCAGTTACCCACAGGGGGTAGGCACAGATACGCAGTATTTT. Translating it yields CASSYPQGVGTDTQYF.

The gene calls are TRBV19 and TRBJ1-1; 11 positions match TRBD1. With 1 base clipped from V and 5 bases from J, the junction kept 3 bases outside the gene matches. There are 15 residues in the CDR3. Germline V gene lookup returns CDR1 LNHDA and CDR2 SQIVND (reference sequence). CDR3 coding DNA: TGTGCCAGTAGTATAGGGACAGGGGGCAGGACTGAAGCTTTCTTT. It translates to CASSIGTGGRTEAFF. The variable domain in full, with the rest retrieved from reference TRBV19 and TRBJ1-1, is DGGITQSPKYLFRKEGQNVTLSCEQNLNHDAMYWYRQDPGQGLRLIYYSQIVNDFQKGDIAEGYSVSREKKESFPLTVTSAQKNPTAFYLCASSIGTGGRTEAFFGQGTRLTVV.

The V gene is TRBV11-2, the J gene TRBJ2-1; D unresolved. With 2 bases removed from V and 5 bases from J, the gap between germline ends came to 7 bases. The CDR3 spans 13 residues. In germline, CDR1 is SGHAT, CDR2 FQNNGV. The CDR3 bases are TGTGCCAGCAGCTTACCTCCTGACAATGAGCAGTTCTTC. Its protein is CASSLPPDNEQFF. Variable domain in full (rest from reference TRBV11-2 and TRBJ2-1): EAGVAQSPRYKIIEKRQSVAFWCNPISGHATLYWYQQILGQGPKLLIQFQNNGVVDDSQLPKDRFSAERLKGVDSTLKIQPAKLEDSAVYLCASSLPPDNEQFFGPGTRLTVL.

V usage is TRBV2 and J usage is TRBJ2-3; TRBD2 aligns across 8 bases. The CDR3 totals 17 residues. Per germline, CDR1 SNHLY and CDR2 FYNNEI. V was pared by 6 bases and J by 1 base, with 12 bases of the junction left unmatched. In nucleotides, the CDR3 is TGTGCCAGCAGAGGGCAACTAGCGGCGTTACGCACAGATACGCAGTATTTT. Translated: CASRGQLAALRTDTQYF.

This chain connects TRBV11-2 to TRBJ2-3, with a weak D call TRBD1 (6 bases). The ends were cut back, 0 bases at V and 8 bases at J, with 18 bases in the middle. CDR3 size: 16 residues. Germline-derived CDR1 and CDR2 are SGHAT and FQNNGV. The CDR3, as DNA: TGTGCCAGCAGCTTAGAGTCTGCGCAGGTCAGGGGTACGCAGTATTTT. Translating it yields CASSLESAQVRGTQYF.

The V call is TRBV19, the J call TRBJ1-1; tentative D call: TRBD1 (6 bases). The CDR3 has 15 residues. V shed 7 bases and J shed 2 bases, with 17 bases lying between them. Looked up from germline, CDR1 is LNHDA and CDR2 is SQIVND (reference sequence). In DNA, the CDR3 is TGTGCCAGTAAATTGGCGGGGGCGGGCAACACTGAAGCTTTCTTT. It codes for CASKLAGAGNTEAFF.

As regards this clone: Other DNA sequences in the sample encode the same CDR3. The rearrangement joins TRBV6-1 to TRBJ1-6, with 10 bases lining up with TRBD1. The CDR3 runs 15 residues. Germline assignment: CDR1 MNHNS and CDR2 SASEGT. Trimming took 4 bases from V and 10 from J; bases not matched to a gene: 7. CDR3 residues: CASSAWTGGDSPLHF. DNA of the CDR3: TGTGCCAGCAGTGCCTGGACAGGGGGGGACTCACCCCTCCACTTT.

The chain is built from TRBV6-5 and TRBJ2-1; D may be TRBD2 (5 bases). Trimming shortened V by 0 bases and J by 7 bases, and 10 bases separated the two germline ends. The CDR3 has 14 residues. CDR1 and CDR2 (germline): MNHEY, SVGAGI. This chain's CDR3 is CASSYSKPGNEQFF. The CDR3 bases are TGTGCCAGCAGTTACTCAAAACCGGGAAATGAGCAGTTCTTC.

The chain is built from TRBV4-2 and TRBJ2-5; tentatively, D is TRBD2 (5 bases). The CDR3 contains 16 residues. Trimming took 1 base from V and 3 from J, leaving 15 bases between them. Germline V gives CDR1 LGHNA, CDR2 YNFKEQ. In nucleotides, the CDR3 is TGTGCCAGCAGCCAAGGAAACGGGAAGAGGGAAGAGACCCAGTACTTC. This sequence encodes CASSQGNGKREETQYF.

The chain uses TRBV11-3 and TRBJ2-7, with TRBD2 identical over 14 bases. Trimming at V came to 5 bases and at J to 3 bases, leaving 9 bases not matched to a gene. Germline V lookup: CDR1 SGHNT, CDR2 YENEEA. This CDR3 is 17 amino acids long. The chain's CDR3 is CASSAGEGTSGSYEQYF. CDR3 in DNA: TGTGCCAGCAGCGCTGGGGAAGGGACTAGCGGGAGCTACGAGCAGTACTTC.

The rearrangement links TRBV5-1 to TRBJ2-1, with TRBD2 matching 8 bases. The junction had 14 bases not matched to a gene; V was cut back by 3 bases and J by 9 bases. Germline assignment: CDR1 SGHRS and CDR2 YFSETQ. The CDR3 has 16 residues. The CDR3 region has the DNA TGCGCCAGCAGCTCCCGGGCGGGAGCGGGAGTCGGTGAGCAGTTCTTC. Its protein is CASSSRAGAGVGEQFF.

V and J are TRBV4-1 and TRBJ2-2; TRBD2 matches 7 bases. The CDR3 is 16 amino acids. After removal of 4 bases from V and 4 bases from J, the junction contained 9 bases not matched to a gene. Germline V lookup: CDR1 MGHRA, CDR2 YSYEKL. CDR3 sequence: CASSRKTGGITGELFF. The CDR3 DNA is TGCGCCAGCAGCCGCAAAACGGGGGGTATCACCGGGGAGCTGTTTTTT.

The chain combines TRBV14 with TRBJ2-1, with 8 bases matching TRBD1. The CDR3 extends over 13 amino acids. The V gene end was trimmed by 4 bases and the J gene end by 9 bases; junction bases not matched to a gene: 5. Per germline, CDR1 SGHDN and CDR2 FVKESK. The CDR3 loop is CASSPRQGTEQFF. DNA for the CDR3: TGTGCCAGCAGCCCGAGACAGGGGACTGAGCAGTTCTTC.

This clone was counted only a few times. The chain is built from TRBV28 and TRBJ2-5; 10 positions agree with TRBD2. Trimming took 6 bases from V and 6 from J; bases not matched to a gene: 7. The CDR3 has 14 amino acids. Germline V CDR1 and CDR2: MDHEN, SYDVKM. CDR3 nucleotides: TGTGCCAGCAGCACTAGCGGGAATCGTAAGACCCAGTACTTC. This sequence encodes CASSTSGNRKTQYF.

In nucleotides, the CDR3 is TGTGCCAGCAGCCCGAGGACTAGCGGGATTCCAAGTGAGCAGTTCTTC. It translates to CASSPRTSGIPSEQFF. The chain uses TRBV7-2 and TRBJ2-1, with 12 nucleotides matching TRBD2. With 5 bases clipped from V and 9 bases from J, the junction kept 11 bases outside the gene matches. From germline, CDR1 is SGHTA and CDR2 FQGNSA. The CDR3 runs to 16 residues.

This sequence joins TRBV5-1 and TRBJ1-1; no clear D gene. V was trimmed by 4 bases and J by 0 bases, leaving 13 bases between them. The CDR3 has 15 residues. Germline CDR1 and CDR2: SGHRS and YFSETQ. The CDR3 region is CASSSSLQLNTEAFF. CDR3 in DNA: TGCGCCAGCAGCAGCTCCTTACAGTTGAACACTGAAGCTTTCTTT.

The CDR3 DNA sequence: TGCAGCGTTGATCTAGCGGGAGGGCACGAGCAGTACTTC. This codes for CSVDLAGGHEQYF. The gene calls are TRBV29-1 and TRBJ2-7, with 12 positions matching TRBD2. The CDR3 extends over 13 amino acids. From germline, CDR1 is SQVTM and CDR2 ANQGSEA. V lost 3 bases, J lost 5 bases, and 2 bases stayed unmatched.

V gene TRBV19 combines with J gene TRBJ1-5; 9 bases map to TRBD1. CDR1 is LNHDA, CDR2 SQIVND, per germline (reference sequence). V gave up 4 bases and J gave up 6 bases; unmatched junction bases: 4. This CDR3 has 14 amino acids. CDR3 nucleotide sequence: TGTGCCAGTAGTACGGGACAGGGTCTTCAGCCCCAGCATTTT. This translates into CASSTGQGLQPQHF.

The chain links TRBV6-1 to TRBJ2-5, with a possible D match to TRBD1 (6 bases). The V and J ends lost 4 bases and 4 bases respectively, with 13 bases between them. Per germline, CDR1 MNHNS and CDR2 SASEGT. This CDR3 has 14 amino acids. Here the CDR3 reads CASSGQGLGETQYF. Written as DNA, the CDR3 is TGTGCCAGCAGTGGGCAGGGGCTCGGAGAGACCCAGTACTTC.

This chain uses TRBV2 with TRBJ2-5; 8 bases are shared with TRBD2. The V and J ends lost 7 bases and 5 bases, in that order; junction bases with no gene match: 9. The CDR3 is made up of 14 amino acids. The germline CDR1 and CDR2 sequences are SNHLY and FYNNEI. The CDR3 loop reads CASNPGGGRETQYF. The CDR3 DNA sequence: TGTGCCAGCAACCCGGGGGGGGGACGGGAGACCCAGTACTTC. Full variable domain (rest looked up from reference TRBV2 and TRBJ2-5): EPEVTQTPSHQVTQMGQEVILRCVPISNHLYFYWYRQILGQKVEFLVSFYNNEISEKSEIFDDQFSVERPDGSNFTLKIRSTKLEDSAMYFCASNPGGGRETQYFGPGTRLLVL.

This chain uses TRBV6-5 with TRBJ2-1, with 11 nucleotides matching TRBD2. With V trimmed by 5 bases and J by 7 bases, 7 bases remained unmatched. CDR3 size: 15 residues. The germline CDR1 and CDR2 sequences are MNHEY and SVGAGI. In nucleotides, the CDR3 is TGTGCCAGCAGTCCCCCACTAGCGGGAGTGAATGAGCAGTTCTTC. This encodes CASSPPLAGVNEQFF.

The chain uses TRBV5-1 and TRBJ1-2; 7 bases are shared with TRBD1. This CDR3 comprises 15 residues. CDR1 and CDR2 (germline): SGHRS, YFSETQ. V lost 4 bases to trimming and J lost 5 bases; unmatched junction nucleotides: 11. The CDR3 DNA reads TGCGCCAGCAGCCCCGGGGCAGGGGGAAATTATGGCTACACCTTC. Translation: CASSPGAGGNYGYTF.

The rearrangement uses TRBV5-8 and TRBJ2-5; 10 nucleotides agree with TRBD2. The V segment lost 0 bases and the J segment 4 bases; nucleotides outside the gene matches: 9. Germline V CDR1 and CDR2: SGHTS, YDEGEE. The CDR3 spans 17 residues. The CDR3 DNA reads TGTGCCAGCAGCTTGGTACTAGCGGGGCCCGACGGAGAGACCCAGTACTTC. Its protein product is CASSLVLAGPDGETQYF.

Concerning this clone itself: Other DNA sequences in the same sample also yield this CDR3. The chain links TRBV6-5 to TRBJ1-1, with D uncertain. In germline, CDR1 is MNHEY, CDR2 SVGAGI. This CDR3 has 13 residues. Deletions cut 0 bases from V and 3 bases from J, with 5 bases between. The CDR3 DNA reads as TGTGCCAGCAGTTACTCGGCGGACACTGAAGCTTTCTTT. Its translation: CASSYSADTEAFF.

The rearrangement uses TRBV28 and TRBJ2-6; 9 bases are a match to TRBD1. Germline V gene data show CDR1 as MDHEN and CDR2 as SYDVKM. V trimming: 4 bases; J trimming: 0 bases; junction bases outside the gene matches: 4. The CDR3 totals 17 residues. CDR3 loop: CASSSGQGRSGANVLTF. The CDR3 nucleotides read TGTGCCAGCAGTTCGGGACAGGGACGCTCTGGGGCCAACGTCCTGACTTTC. Drawing the rest from reference TRBV28 and TRBJ2-6, the complete variable domain is DVKVTQSSRYLVKRTGEKVFLECVQDMDHENMFWYRQDPGLGLRLIYFSYDVKMKEKGDIPEGYSVSREKKERFSLILESASTNQTSMYLCASSSGQGRSGANVLTFGAGSRLTVL.

This sequence joins TRBV30 and TRBJ1-1, with unresolved D. The CDR3 extends over 11 amino acids. V lost 0 bases and J 11 bases, leaving 10 bases between the germline ends. From germline, CDR1 is GTSNPN and CDR2 SVGIG (reference sequence). CDR3: CAWSVGGYAFF. CDR3 nucleotide sequence: TGTGCCTGGAGTGTAGGAGGTTATGCTTTCTTT.

The rearrangement joins TRBV28 to TRBJ1-2, with a tentative D call TRBD1 (6 bases). V was pared by 7 bases and J by 4 bases, with 22 bases between. The CDR3 is 16 residues long. Germline V CDR1 and CDR2: MDHEN, SYDVKM. As DNA, the CDR3 is TGTGCCAGCACCTCTTCGGGCCCAGGGGCTAGCTATGGCTACACCTTC. This gives the protein CASTSSGPGASYGYTF.